One and the same sample provided the 22 T cell receptor beta chains below, sequenced in a study of OX40 agonist ivuxolimab in advanced cancers. Generated by immunoSEQ multiplex PCR, the TCRdb table keeps only in-frame clones and is missing some. The table shows around 18,000 clones, with 65% to 90% occurring only once. The sample was CD4+ or CD8+ T cells sorted from blood, taken in a trial of the OX40 agonist ivuxolimab. The receptors here all came from an adult with an advanced solid tumor such as melanoma, head and neck, liver or kidney cancer.

The V gene is TRBV9, the J gene TRBJ2-1, with 9 bases identical to TRBD2. The CDR3 runs 15 residues. In germline, CDR1 is SGDLS, CDR2 YYNGEE. The V segment lost 0 bases and the J segment 10 bases; nucleotides outside the gene matches: 8. This chain's CDR3 is CASSVDWLAGTEQFF. In DNA, the CDR3 is TGTGCCAGCAGCGTAGATTGGCTAGCGGGGACAGAGCAGTTCTTC.

The rearrangement links TRBV7-3 to TRBJ2-2; D unresolved. The ends were cut back, 6 bases at V and 0 bases at J, with 8 bases in the middle. CDR3 length: 14 amino acids. The germline gives CDR1 SGHTA, CDR2 FQGTGA. The DNA for the CDR3 is TGTGCCAGCAGGTCTTGGGCGAACACCGGGGAGCTGTTTTTT. Protein sequence: CASRSWANTGELFF.

Only a few counts were recorded for this clone. The chain combines TRBV30 with TRBJ1-5, with D hard to call. The CDR3 runs to 12 residues. Germline V gene sequence: CDR1 GTSNPN, CDR2 SVGIG (reference sequence). V lost 2 bases, J lost 4 bases, and 6 bases lay in between. For the CDR3, the DNA is TGTGCCTGGAGTAGGGATAATCAGCCCCAGCATTTT. This sequence encodes CAWSRDNQPQHF.

The genes are TRBV18 and TRBJ1-2; 10 nucleotides align to TRBD1. This CDR3 has 13 amino acids. Germline V gene lookup returns CDR1 KGHSH and CDR2 LQKENI. V shed 3 bases, J shed 6 bases, and the junction held 1 base outside the gene matches. CDR3 amino acids: CASSPDRGDGYTF. For the CDR3, the DNA is TGTGCCAGCTCACCGGACAGGGGGGATGGCTACACCTTC. The whole variable domain, filled in from reference TRBV18 and TRBJ1-2, reads NAGVMQNPRHLVRRRGQEARLRCSPMKGHSHVYWYRQLPEEGLKFMVYLQKENIIDESGMPKERFSAEFPKEGPSILRIQQVVRGDSAAYFCASSPDRGDGYTFGSGTRLTVV.

The chain has TRBV4-1 and TRBJ1-1; D is undetermined. V gave up 1 base and J gave up 2 bases, with 11 bases separating them. The length of the CDR3 is 15 residues. CDR1 and CDR2 from the germline V gene are MGHRA and YSYEKL. The CDR3 loop reads CASSQGSGRNTEAFF. Here the CDR3 DNA reads TGCGCCAGCAGCCAAGGTTCTGGGAGAAACACTGAAGCTTTCTTT.

In its sample, this clone was seen a few times. DNA for the CDR3: TGTGCCAGCAGCCGCCTCCGTGGGACTGAAAGCTCCTACGAGCAGTACTTC. Its translation: CASSRLRGTESSYEQYF. The chain uses TRBV7-9 and TRBJ2-7; D possibly corresponds to TRBD2 (6 bases). Germline assignment: CDR1 SEHNR and CDR2 FQNEAQ (reference sequence). The germline V and J ends were trimmed by 5 bases and 0 bases, with 20 bases remaining between them. The CDR3 totals 17 residues.

The V and J genes are TRBV27 and TRBJ1-3; a weak D match, TRBD1 (6 bases). V lost 0 bases and J 0 bases, leaving 6 bases between the germline ends. CDR1 is MNHEY and CDR2 is SMNVEV in the germline V gene (reference sequence). The CDR3 loop spans 15 amino acids. The CDR3 is CASSLSGGSGNTIYF. The CDR3 DNA reads TGTGCCAGCAGTTTATCAGGGGGCTCTGGAAACACCATATATTTT.

By share of the sample, this clone is large. The chain couples TRBV5-6 to TRBJ1-3, with D perhaps matching TRBD1 (5 bases). The CDR3 has 14 residues. CDR1 and CDR2 from the germline V gene are SGHDT and YYEEEE. V was clipped by 4 bases and J by 4 bases, with 12 bases between them. The CDR3 nucleotides are TGTGCCAGCAGCGTGGGACCTGGGGGAAACACCATATATTTT. It encodes CASSVGPGGNTIYF.

The rearrangement joins TRBV12-2 to TRBJ2-7. TRBV12-2 is noted as a pseudogene. CDR3 length: 11 residues. CDR3 loop: CASRLSGREYF. Written as DNA, the CDR3 is TGTGCAAGTCGCTTATCGGGACGCGAGTACTTC.

The V gene is TRBV5-5, the J gene TRBJ1-5; TRBD1 might be the D (5 bases). The CDR3 covers 13 residues. Trimming left V 4 bases short and J 9 bases short, with 14 bases between. The germline CDR1 and CDR2 sequences are SGHKS and YYEKEE (reference sequence). The CDR3: CASSVAGDLPQHF. CDR3 in DNA: TGTGCCAGCAGCGTGGCGGGGGATTTGCCCCAGCATTTT.

CDR3 amino acids: CASSSGGTSLLREQYF. The DNA for the CDR3 is TGCGCCAGCAGCTCAGGGGGCACCAGTCTCCTACGAGAACAGTACTTC. The chain has TRBV5-1 and TRBJ2-7; 8 bases align to TRBD1. CDR3 length: 16 residues. Germline CDR1 is SGHRS and CDR2 is YFSETQ. V dropped 3 bases and J dropped 10; count of bases not matched to a gene: 18.

This clone was detected only a few times. The V and J genes are TRBV9 and TRBJ1-2; no clear D gene. V lost 0 bases, J lost 7 bases, and 7 bases lay in between. CDR1 and CDR2 (germline): SGDLS, YYNGEE. The CDR3 has 12 residues. This chain's CDR3 is CASSVVGSGYTF. The CDR3 nucleotides are TGTGCCAGCAGCGTAGTGGGATCTGGCTACACCTTC.

The chain uses TRBV5-6 and TRBJ2-1, with D possibly matching TRBD1 (5 bases). CDR3 length: 13 amino acids. Trimming stripped 2 bases from V and 10 bases from J, with 13 bases between. Looked up from germline, CDR1 is SGHDT and CDR2 is YYEEEE. The CDR3 coding sequence is TGTGCCAGCAGCTTCCAAAGGGGCCTAGAGCAGTTCTTC. Its protein is CASSFQRGLEQFF.

This chain connects TRBV29-1 to TRBJ2-7; TRBD1 might be the D (6 bases). The CDR3 extends over 13 amino acids. V gave up 4 bases and J gave up 2 bases, with 12 bases separating them. Germline CDR1 is SQVTM and CDR2 is ANQGSEA. The CDR3 is CSVVYRETYEQYF. For the CDR3, the DNA is TGCAGCGTTGTTTACAGGGAGACCTACGAGCAGTACTTC.

The CDR3 DNA reads as TGTGCCTGGAGCTGGACGGGGGTCTACGAGCAGTACTTC. Its protein product is CAWSWTGVYEQYF. This chain uses TRBV30 with TRBJ2-7; tentatively, D is TRBD2 (6 bases). Trimming took 3 bases from V and 3 from J, leaving 12 bases between them. The V gene's germline CDR1 is GTSNPN and CDR2 SVGIG (reference sequence). This CDR3 comprises 13 residues.

The chain employs TRBV6-1 and TRBJ2-2; D remains ambiguous. V lost 7 bases and J 0 bases, leaving 12 bases between the germline ends. Germline V gene lookup returns CDR1 MNHNS and CDR2 SASEGT. This CDR3 contains 15 residues. The CDR3 here is CASTLGFANTGELFF. In DNA, the CDR3 is TGTGCCAGCACCTTGGGATTCGCGAACACCGGGGAGCTGTTTTTT.

J is TRBJ2-3 and V is TRBV18; tentatively, D is TRBD1 (5 bases). The CDR3 totals 16 residues. The germline CDR1 and CDR2 sequences are KGHSH and LQKENI. With 1 base removed from V and 6 bases from J, the gap between germline ends came to 17 bases. In nucleotides, the CDR3 is TGTGCCAGCTCACCACTCGCGGCTAGGGGCGCCGATACGCAGTATTTT. This gives the protein CASSPLAARGADTQYF.

CDR3 nucleotides: TGTGCCAGCAGCGACAGAATGGGGGGGAGGCACACAGATACGCAGTATTTT. Its protein product is CASSDRMGGRHTDTQYF. The chain combines TRBV11-2 with TRBJ2-3; 7 nucleotides agree with TRBD2. The CDR3 is made up of 17 amino acids. The germline V gene has CDR1 SGHAT and CDR2 FQNNGV. With V trimmed by 5 bases and J by 2 bases, 13 bases remained unmatched.

This chain uses TRBV7-2 with TRBJ2-5; no reliable D call. Trimming took off 1 base at V and 1 base at J, with 16 bases between the two ends. This CDR3 has 17 amino acids. CDR1 is SGHTA, CDR2 FQGNSA, per germline. The CDR3 bases are TGTGCCAGCAGCTTAGGAGTCGGGCCGACCTCCCAAGAGACCCAGTACTTC. This codes for CASSLGVGPTSQETQYF.

The V gene is TRBV5-4, the J gene TRBJ2-7; D is unresolved. CDR3 length: 12 residues. CDR1 and CDR2 (germline): SGHNT, YYREEE (reference sequence). The V gene lost 2 bases and the J gene lost 5 bases, with 8 bases spanning the gap. DNA for the CDR3: TGTGCCAGCAGCTTATGGCGGAACGAGCAGTACTTC. It translates to CASSLWRNEQYF.

The chain joins TRBV30 to TRBJ1-4, with D uncertain. Germline values: CDR1 GTSNPN, CDR2 SVGIG (reference sequence). The V end lost 2 bases, the J end lost 6 bases, and 7 bases lay between the germline ends. This CDR3 spans 12 amino acids. The CDR3 DNA reads TGTGCCTGGAGTCCGCGTTATGAAAAACTGTTTTTT. Its protein is CAWSPRYEKLFF.

This clone has only a few counts. The chain recombines TRBV2 with TRBJ1-2; TRBD1 matches 7 bases. CDR3 length: 12 residues. Germline V gene data show CDR1 as SNHLY and CDR2 as FYNNEI. The trim removed 6 bases at V and 8 bases at J, leaving 6 bases unmatched. The CDR3 sequence: CASRSRGFGYTF. In DNA form, the CDR3 reads TGTGCCAGCAGGAGCAGGGGGTTCGGCTACACCTTC.